This TCR beta chain was sequenced for a study of identical twins. Germline CDR1 is MDHEN and CDR2 is SYDVKM. V dropped 5 bases and J dropped 2; count of bases not matched to a gene: 12. The CDR3 is 17 residues long. TCRdb passed the 5' RACE reads through MiXCR, listing each CDR3 protein once. The sample carries a few hundred thousand distinct CDR3 sequences, about 8.3% recorded once. The same data also contributed to another study, on yellow fever vaccine responses in identical twins.

The chain uses TRBV28 and TRBJ2-3; 8 bases match TRBD1. Material for sequencing was CD8+ T cells sorted from blood. The receptor comes from a woman between 18 and 29 years old in good health. The CDR3 loop reads CASSDREWDRFTDTQYF. CDR3 DNA sequence: TGTGCCAGCAGTGACCGGGAGTGGGACAGGTTCACAGATACGCAGTATTTT.